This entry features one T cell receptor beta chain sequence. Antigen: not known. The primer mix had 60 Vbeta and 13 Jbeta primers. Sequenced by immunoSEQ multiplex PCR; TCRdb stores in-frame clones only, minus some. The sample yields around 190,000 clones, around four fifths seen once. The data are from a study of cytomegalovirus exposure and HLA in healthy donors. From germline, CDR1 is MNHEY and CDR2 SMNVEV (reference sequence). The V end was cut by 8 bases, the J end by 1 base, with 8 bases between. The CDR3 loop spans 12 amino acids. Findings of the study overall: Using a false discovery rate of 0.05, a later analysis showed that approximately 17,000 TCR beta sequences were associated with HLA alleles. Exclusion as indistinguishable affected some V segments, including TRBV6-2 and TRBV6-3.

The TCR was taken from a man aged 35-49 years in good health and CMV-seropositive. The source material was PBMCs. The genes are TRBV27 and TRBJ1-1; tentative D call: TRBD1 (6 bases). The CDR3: CASQTGNTEAFF. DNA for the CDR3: TGTGCCAGCCAGACAGGGAACACTGAAGCTTTCTTT.